Presented here are 9 T cell receptor beta chains from one specimen sequenced in a study of T cells in Graves' hyperthyroidism and ophthalmopathy. The investigators amplified TCR beta CDR3 regions from RNA transcripts. The HTBI primer set was used in a first-round RT-PCR of the TCR CDR3. TCRdb called the multiplex PCR reads again in MiXCR, with one record for every CDR3 protein. The sample holds 450,000 to 700,000 distinct CDR3 sequences, 46% seen once. Sequencing used peripheral blood or thyroid tissue (not recorded which). These receptors originate from an adult woman with Graves' disease, either hyperthyroidism or ophthalmopathy (not recorded which).

This clonotype was detected a few times. V is TRBV7-9 and J is TRBJ2-5; unclear D gene. The germline V and J ends were trimmed by 3 bases and 2 bases, with 13 bases remaining between them. The CDR3 length is 15 residues. Germline lookup yields CDR1 SEHNR and CDR2 FQNEAQ (reference sequence). CDR3 sequence (DNA): TGTGCCAGCAGCTTGGTATCCCTTTCTCAAGAGACCCAGTACTTC. Its protein product is CASSLVSLSQETQYF.

The V call is TRBV12-3 or TRBV12-4, the J call TRBJ2-2; D may be TRBD1 or TRBD2 (5 bases each). The CDR3 extends over 15 amino acids. Deletions cut 5 bases from V and 4 bases from J, with 14 bases between. This CDR3 is CASSRSGTPTGELFF. CDR3 nucleotide sequence: TGTGCCAGCAGTCGATCCGGGACCCCCACCGGGGAGCTGTTTTTT.

This clonotype occurred a few times. This rearrangement joins TRBV24-1 to TRBJ2-1, with D perhaps TRBD2 (6 bases). Germline V CDR1 and CDR2: KGHDR, SFDVKD. Trimming pared 4 bases from V and 10 bases from J, leaving 16 bases between. CDR3 size: 14 residues. The CDR3 loop reads CATSEGLPAPEQFF. The DNA for the CDR3 is TGTGCCACCAGTGAGGGACTCCCAGCACCCGAGCAGTTCTTC.

This clonotype was counted at least ten times. The chain carries TRBV5-6 and TRBJ2-2; D perhaps matches TRBD1 (6 bases). The CDR3 is 17 amino acids. V was trimmed by 4 bases and J by 5 bases, leaving 21 bases between them. CDR1 is SGHDT and CDR2 is YYEEEE in the germline V gene. The CDR3 region has the DNA TGTGCCAGCAGCGCAACAGAGGGGGATGATGGAACCGGGGAGCTGTTTTTT. Its protein is CASSATEGDDGTGELFF.

CDR3 coding DNA: TGTGCCAGCAGCTTGCGGCTAGCGCGTGAGACCCAGTACTTC. As protein: CASSLRLARETQYF. The chain employs TRBV7-3 and TRBJ2-5; D is possibly TRBD2 (6 bases). CDR1 SGHTA and CDR2 FQGTGA come from the germline V gene. Trimming took 3 bases from V and 5 from J, leaving 13 bases between them. CDR3 length equals 14 residues.

A word on this clonotype: The junction shows a germline mismatch at one end, possibly a read error. The chain couples TRBV7-3 to TRBJ1-6; D perhaps matches TRBD1 (6 bases). Germline CDR1 SGHTA, CDR2 FQGTGA. CDR3 length: 17 amino acids. CDR3 in DNA: TGCGCCAGCAGCCAAGTTCCGTCAGGGGTCTATAATTCACCCCTCCACTTT. This translates into CASSQVPSGVYNSPLHF.

V is TRBV7-6 and J is TRBJ1-1, with D tentatively TRBD1 (5 bases). Per germline, CDR1 SGHVS and CDR2 FNYEAQ. V was pared by 3 bases and J by 7 bases, with 21 bases between. The CDR3 runs 16 residues. The CDR3 nucleotides read TGTGCCAGCAGCTTGCCCCGACTAGCGGGGGGGATTGAAGCTTTCTTT. It is translated as CASSLPRLAGGIEAFF.

This clonotype has at least ten counts. This chain joins TRBV12-3 or TRBV12-4 and TRBJ1-4; TRBD1 is a possible D gene (5 bases). The V end was cut by 7 bases, the J end by 0 bases, with 9 bases between. The CDR3 has 14 amino acids. This CDR3 reads CASTMGATNEKLFF. The CDR3 DNA is TGTGCCAGCACCATGGGGGCAACTAATGAAAAACTGTTTTTT.

This clonotype was seen repeatedly, ten times or more. This chain uses TRBV5-1 with TRBJ2-2; TRBD1 matches at 8 bases. The trim removed 3 bases at V and 4 bases at J, leaving 5 bases unmatched. CDR1 and CDR2 from the germline V gene are SGHRS and YFSETQ. The CDR3 loop spans 15 amino acids. Here the CDR3 reads CASSYTTGATGELFF. CDR3 coding DNA: TGCGCCAGCAGCTATACGACAGGGGCCACCGGGGAGCTGTTTTTT.